These T cell receptor beta chains were read from a single sample in a study of cytomegalovirus exposure and HLA in healthy donors. Repertoires were generated with immunoSEQ multiplex PCR, while TCRdb's copy carries only in-frame clones and drops some. The sample carries under 250,000 clones, about 78% recorded once. Sequenced input: PBMCs. Receptors were obtained from a woman aged 25 to 39 in good health and CMV-seronegative. CDR3s include the opening cysteine and the closing phenylalanine or tryptophan. The order of the fields is clone size, J gene, D gene, V gene, CDR3 DNA, CDR3 protein. A D gene is named only where the DNA matches it firmly. The listing skips clone size in some rows; elsewhere it reads once, few, many or a size class.

size: few
J: TRBJ2-2
D: TRBD1
V: TRBV7-2
DNA: TGTGCCAGCAGCTTATTTCAGGGGGTTAACACCGGGGAGCTGTTTTTT
CDR3: CASSLFQGVNTGELFF

size: once
J: TRBJ1-2
D: TRBD1
V: TRBV27
DNA: TGTGCCAGCAGTTTATCGAGACAGGGGGGGGACTATGGCTACACCTTC
CDR3: CASSLSRQGGDYGYTF

size: once
J: TRBJ2-7
D: -
V: TRBV27
DNA: TGTGCCAGCACCCGCAGGGCAACGGGCGTTTACGAGCAGTACTTC
CDR3: CASTRRATGVYEQYF

size: once
J: TRBJ1-1
D: -
V: TRBV7-9
DNA: TGTGCCAGCCTATTTACAGGGTTAAACACTGAAGCTTTCTTT
CDR3: CASLFTGLNTEAFF

size: few
J: TRBJ1-5
D: -
V: TRBV5-1
DNA: TGCGCCAGCAGCTTGCAGGGCAATCAGCCCCAGCATTTT
CDR3: CASSLQGNQPQHF

size: -
J: TRBJ1-2
D: -
V: TRBV19
DNA: TGTGCCAGTAGTCCCCCCACAGGGAACTATGGCTACACCTTC
CDR3: CASSPPTGNYGYTF

size: once
J: TRBJ2-2
D: -
V: TRBV11-1
DNA: TGTGCCAGCAGTGCCAGACCGGGCACCGGGGAGCTGTTTTTT
CDR3: CASSARPGTGELFF

size: -
J: TRBJ2-3
D: -
V: TRBV20-1
DNA: TGCAGTGCTAGACTCGGAGATACGCAGTATTTT
CDR3: CSARLGDTQYF

size: -
J: TRBJ2-7
D: -
V: TRBV5-4
DNA: TGTGCCAGCAGCCCCGGGGTTTTCTACGAGCAGTACTTC
CDR3: CASSPGVFYEQYF

size: -
J: TRBJ1-2
D: TRBD1
V: TRBV2
DNA: TGTGCCAGCAGTGAATCCACCCTGGACAGGCGCGGCTACACCTTC
CDR3: CASSESTLDRRGYTF

size: few
J: TRBJ2-3
D: TRBD2
V: TRBV25-1
DNA: TGTGCCAGCCGACTAGCGGGGATCACAGATACGCAGTATTTT
CDR3: CASRLAGITDTQYF

size: once
J: TRBJ1-6
D: -
V: TRBV30
DNA: TGTGCCTGGAGTGTAGGGCCGTGGGGGCGCGGGTATAATTCACCCCTCCACTTT
CDR3: CAWSVGPWGRGYNSPLHF

size: -
J: TRBJ1-1
D: TRBD1
V: TRBV27
DNA: TGTGCCAGCTCACCGGGACAGGGGGCCAACACTGAAGCTTTCTTT
CDR3: CASSPGQGANTEAFF

size: few
J: TRBJ1-2
D: TRBD1
V: TRBV10-3
DNA: TGTGCCATCAGTGATCGGGGACAGGGTCGGATCGGCTATGGCTACACCTTC
CDR3: CAISDRGQGRIGYGYTF

size: -
J: TRBJ1-6
D: TRBD1
V: TRBV18
DNA: TGTGCCAGCTCAGCCTACTGGAAGGGGGCAGATTCACCCCTCCACTTT
CDR3: CASSAYWKGADSPLHF

size: few
J: TRBJ2-3
D: TRBD2
V: TRBV29-1
DNA: TGCAGCGTTGTCGGGACTAGCGGGACGAGCACAGATACGCAGTATTTT
CDR3: CSVVGTSGTSTDTQYF

size: -
J: TRBJ2-7
D: TRBD1
V: TRBV28
DNA: TGTGCCAGCAGTTCCCTGGGACAGGCCTCCTACGAGCAGTACTTC
CDR3: CASSSLGQASYEQYF

size: once
J: TRBJ2-7
D: TRBD2
V: TRBV14
DNA: TGTGCCAGCAGCCAAGCGCTAGCGGGAGACGAGCAGTACTTC
CDR3: CASSQALAGDEQYF